Listed here are 26 T cell receptor beta chains from one sample, sequenced in a study of a mutant IDH1 vaccine in newly diagnosed glioma. Time point indicated: week 23, last vaccination. Each dose delivered 300 ug of mutant IDH1 20-mer peptide subcutaneously with imiquimod. The protocol was immunoSEQ multiplex PCR, while the TCRdb copy is restricted to in-frame clones and leaves out a portion. The table has about 65,000 clones, about 85% seen once. The antigens for these receptors are not known. The source material was PBMCs, sampled from a glioma patient whose treatment included an IDH1 peptide vaccine. Receptors originate from a man aged 25 to 45 with glioma.

The chain employs TRBV19 and TRBJ1-5, with D unresolved. The ends were cut back, 5 bases at V and 0 bases at J, with 14 bases in the middle. CDR3 length: 16 amino acids. Germline assignment: CDR1 LNHDA and CDR2 SQIVND (reference sequence). CDR3 amino acids: CASSLIRHDSNQPQHF. CDR3 nucleotide sequence: TGTGCCAGTAGTCTTATCCGCCATGATAGCAATCAGCCCCAGCATTTT.

The chain links TRBV14 to TRBJ2-6, with D maybe TRBD1 (5 bases). From germline, CDR1 is SGHDN and CDR2 FVKESK. The CDR3 has 15 amino acids. The V end lost 6 bases, the J end lost 0 bases, and 9 bases lay between the germline ends. CDR3: CASRYRSSGANVLTF. The CDR3 nucleotides are TGTGCCAGCAGATACAGGAGCTCTGGGGCCAACGTCCTGACTTTC.

This clone has just one count. The chain carries TRBV6-5 and TRBJ2-7; no definite D call. The CDR3 length is 13 residues. V was trimmed by 8 bases and J by 6 bases, leaving 17 bases between them. Looked up from germline, CDR1 is MNHEY and CDR2 is SVGAGI. The CDR3 sequence: CASSRQARGEQYF. CDR3 coding DNA: TGTGCCAGCTCCCGGCAGGCTCGAGGCGAGCAGTACTTC.

This chain connects TRBV5-5 to TRBJ2-7; 7 bases fit TRBD1. The length of the CDR3 is 14 residues. The germline CDR1 and CDR2 sequences are SGHKS and YYEKEE (reference sequence). The V gene end was trimmed by 4 bases and the J gene end by 1 base; junction bases not matched to a gene: 5. CDR3 sequence reads: CASSKDRQSYEQYF. CDR3 sequence (DNA): TGTGCCAGCAGCAAGGACAGGCAATCCTACGAGCAGTACTTC.

This clone turned up a few times. The chain combines TRBV7-8 with TRBJ1-1; possibly TRBD1 for D (5 bases). This CDR3 region has 15 residues. Germline loops: CDR1 SGHVS, CDR2 FQNEAQ. Trimming left V 4 bases short and J 3 bases short, with 15 bases between. The CDR3 here is CASSWGRSSDTEAFF. CDR3 nucleotide sequence: TGTGCCAGCAGCTGGGGACGGTCCAGTGACACTGAAGCTTTCTTT.

The chain is built from TRBV6-5 and TRBJ1-2; D unclear. Germline V gene lookup returns CDR1 MNHEY and CDR2 SVGAGI. Deletions cut 2 bases from V and 0 bases from J, with 13 bases between. This CDR3 comprises 16 residues. CDR3 sequence: CASSYPPFSANYGYTF. CDR3 bases: TGTGCCAGCAGTTACCCCCCCTTCTCCGCTAACTATGGCTACACCTTC.

This sequence joins TRBV9 and TRBJ2-1; 7 bases fit TRBD2. Germline assignment: CDR1 SGDLS and CDR2 YYNGEE. V shed 3 bases, J shed 3 bases, and the junction held 9 bases outside the gene matches. The CDR3 has 16 residues. The CDR3: CASSGGGGGGYNEQFF. Written as DNA, the CDR3 is TGTGCCAGCAGCGGCGGAGGCGGGGGAGGCTACAATGAGCAGTTCTTC.

The table lists this clone with a few counts. CDR3 sequence reads: CASRPDRGWTEAFF. The CDR3 DNA reads TGTGCCAGCAGACCGGACAGGGGTTGGACTGAAGCTTTCTTT. The chain joins TRBV6-6 to TRBJ1-1; TRBD1 matches 9 bases. Germline CDR1 and CDR2: MNHNY and SVGAGI (reference sequence). J was trimmed by 5 bases and V by 6 bases; bases with no gene match: 7. The CDR3 is 14 residues long.

The chain recombines TRBV7-9 with TRBJ1-4; a possible D gene is TRBD1 (6 bases). The CDR3 has 12 residues. The germline V gene encodes CDR1 SEHNR and CDR2 FQNEAQ (reference sequence). Trimming stripped 4 bases from V and 6 bases from J, with 6 bases between. The CDR3 coding sequence is TGTGCCAGCAGCTCAGGGGATGAAAAACTGTTTTTT. This encodes CASSSGDEKLFF.

The gene calls are TRBV5-1 and TRBJ1-1; TRBD1 is a possible D gene (5 bases). The CDR3 is 15 amino acids. V was trimmed by 3 bases and J by 2 bases, leaving 14 bases between them. CDR1 is SGHRS and CDR2 is YFSETQ in the germline V gene. CDR3: CASSSGPYSNTEAFF. CDR3 DNA sequence: TGCGCCAGCAGCTCGGGACCGTACTCAAACACTGAAGCTTTCTTT.

J is TRBJ2-1 and V is TRBV28; 9 bases agree with TRBD2. CDR1 is MDHEN, CDR2 SYDVKM, per germline. V shed 6 bases, J shed 4 bases, and the junction held 13 bases outside the gene matches. This CDR3 spans 17 amino acids. CDR3 protein: CASSRTPTSGLYNEQFF. CDR3 nucleotide sequence: TGTGCCAGCAGCCGCACCCCGACTAGCGGATTATACAATGAGCAGTTCTTC.

This chain joins TRBV5-6 and TRBJ2-4; D might be TRBD2 (5 bases). The CDR3 runs to 14 residues. Germline CDR1 and CDR2: SGHDT and YYEEEE. V was clipped by 3 bases and J by 2 bases, with 9 bases between them. CDR3 in DNA: TGTGCCAGCAGCTCTCGGGGTTCCAAAAACATTCAGTACTTC. The encoded protein is CASSSRGSKNIQYF. Drawing the rest from reference TRBV5-6 and TRBJ2-4, the complete variable domain is DAGVTQSPTHLIKTRGQQVTLRCSPKSGHDTVSWYQQALGQGPQFIFQYYEEEERQRGNFPDRFSGHQFPNYSSELNVNALLLGDSALYLCASSSRGSKNIQYFGAGTRLSVL.

The V call is TRBV5-8, the J call TRBJ2-2; unclear D gene. This CDR3 comprises 16 residues. Germline V gene sequence: CDR1 SGHTS, CDR2 YDEGEE. Deletions cut 4 bases from V and 0 bases from J, with 13 bases between. In DNA form, the CDR3 reads TGTGCCAGCAGCCGACCATCGTTCGCGAACACCGGGGAGCTGTTTTTT. This gives the protein CASSRPSFANTGELFF.

This clone was recorded a few times. CDR3 sequence: CASSLMAGGYNEQFF. CDR3 coding DNA: TGTGCCAGCAGTTTAATGGCGGGGGGTTACAATGAGCAGTTCTTC. The rearrangement uses TRBV27 and TRBJ2-1; 8 nucleotides match TRBD2. The germline CDR1 and CDR2 sequences are MNHEY and SMNVEV (reference sequence). The CDR3 has 15 residues. V dropped 2 bases and J dropped 4; count of bases not matched to a gene: 4.

The V call is TRBV19, the J call TRBJ1-5, with D hard to call. The germline V gene has CDR1 LNHDA and CDR2 SQIVND (reference sequence). V lost 7 bases and J lost 7, with 20 bases in between. This CDR3 is 15 amino acids long. The CDR3 here is CASNAVISGGQPQHF. Written as DNA, the CDR3 is TGTGCCAGTAACGCTGTAATAAGTGGAGGACAGCCCCAGCATTTT.

The gene calls are TRBV7-6 and TRBJ1-3; 7 bases match TRBD1. Unmatched junction bases numbered 4, after V lost 2 bases and J lost 0 bases. The germline CDR1 and CDR2 sequences are SGHVS and FNYEAQ. The CDR3 spans 16 residues. CDR3 sequence reads: CASSLLGQYSGNTIYF. The CDR3 DNA reads as TGTGCCAGCAGCTTATTGGGACAGTACTCTGGAAACACCATATATTTT.

The chain uses TRBV11-2 and TRBJ2-3, with D unclear. Trimming took 5 bases from V and 4 from J, leaving 7 bases between them. CDR3 length equals 12 residues. Looked up from germline, CDR1 is SGHAT and CDR2 is FQNNGV. DNA of the CDR3: TGTGCCAGCAGCAGTGGCGCAGATACGCAGTATTTT. It translates to CASSSGADTQYF.

This chain uses TRBV27 with TRBJ2-7; 9 bases fit TRBD1. CDR1 is MNHEY, CDR2 SMNVEV, per germline (reference sequence). This CDR3 spans 15 amino acids. Trimming took 1 base from V and 4 from J; bases not matched to a gene: 5. The DNA of the CDR3 is TGTGCCAGCAGTTTATTAGGGACAGGGTTGTACGAGCAGTACTTC. It yields the protein CASSLLGTGLYEQYF.

The rearrangement joins TRBV7-6 to TRBJ1-1; unclear D gene. Per germline, CDR1 SGHVS and CDR2 FNYEAQ. The CDR3 runs 16 residues. Trimming took off 5 bases at V and 1 base at J, with 17 bases between the two ends. The CDR3 coding sequence is TGTGCCAGCAGCGATTTCCGCCGGCGGGAGAACACTGAAGCTTTCTTT. Protein sequence: CASSDFRRRENTEAFF.

The table lists this clone with a few counts. The chain has TRBV5-6 and TRBJ1-1; no reliable D call. The V end lost 3 bases, the J end lost 0 bases, and 12 bases lay between the germline ends. The CDR3 runs 15 residues. Germline-derived CDR1 and CDR2 are SGHDT and YYEEEE. CDR3 nucleotides: TGTGCCAGCAGCTCCCAGGTCAATTTGAACACTGAAGCTTTCTTT. As protein: CASSSQVNLNTEAFF.

The chain recombines TRBV2 with TRBJ1-2; possible D gene TRBD1, 5 bases. The CDR3 has 13 amino acids. Trimming took off 10 bases at V and 2 bases at J, with 14 bases between the two ends. CDR1 is SNHLY, CDR2 FYNNEI, per germline. The CDR3 region is CATQEGVNYGYTF. The CDR3 DNA is TGTGCCACCCAGGAAGGGGTAAACTATGGCTACACCTTC.

The chain carries TRBV19 and TRBJ1-1; maybe TRBD1 (5 bases). With 5 bases removed from V and 3 bases from J, the gap between germline ends came to 13 bases. The CDR3 loop spans 14 amino acids. Per the germline V gene, CDR1 is LNHDA and CDR2 is SQIVND (reference sequence). CDR3 in amino acids: CASSPYVGDTEAFF. For the CDR3, the DNA is TGTGCCAGTAGTCCATACGTGGGGGACACTGAAGCTTTCTTT.

This chain uses TRBV6-4 with TRBJ1-2; D remains ambiguous. This CDR3 spans 16 amino acids. Deletions cut 5 bases from V and 0 bases from J, with 16 bases between. Germline V gene data show CDR1 as MRHNA and CDR2 as SNTAGT. The chain's CDR3 is CASSPGRDRPNYGYTF. Written as DNA, the CDR3 is TGTGCCAGCAGTCCCGGACGGGATCGACCTAACTATGGCTACACCTTC.

The chain links TRBV2 to TRBJ2-5; D possibly corresponds to TRBD1 (6 bases). This CDR3 region has 14 residues. CDR1 is SNHLY, CDR2 FYNNEI, per germline. Trimming removed 4 bases from V and 5 bases from J, with 14 bases in between. The DNA of the CDR3 is TGTGCCAGCAGTGTCCAAGGGGGTGGCGAGACCCAGTACTTC. Protein product: CASSVQGGGETQYF.

This clone occurred once. The gene calls are TRBV2 and TRBJ1-2, with D perhaps matching TRBD1 (6 bases). V dropped 7 bases and J dropped 8 bases, with 14 bases sitting between them. This CDR3 comprises 12 residues. CDR1 and CDR2 (germline): SNHLY, FYNNEI. The CDR3 DNA reads as TGTGCCAGCAACTTACAGGGCAACGGCTACACCTTC. Its translation is CASNLQGNGYTF. The entire variable domain, with the rest obtained from reference TRBV2 and TRBJ1-2, is as follows: EPEVTQTPSHQVTQMGQEVILRCVPISNHLYFYWYRQILGQKVEFLVSFYNNEISEKSEIFDDQFSVERPDGSNFTLKIRSTKLEDSAMYFCASNLQGNGYTFGSGTRLTVV.

The chain carries TRBV5-4 and TRBJ2-3; D remains unclear. Germline V gene lookup returns CDR1 SGHNT and CDR2 YYREEE (reference sequence). CDR3 size: 16 residues. V was cut by 4 bases and J by 1 base, with 16 bases left in between. CDR3 bases: TGTGCCAGCAGCGACTGGTCGCATAGAGGCACAGATACGCAGTATTTT. This translates into CASSDWSHRGTDTQYF.